This T cell receptor (beta chain) originates from a study of T-cell memory formation after mild COVID-19. About the study: TCR clusters were mostly confined to one donor each. Overall study results and limits: Clones that contracted from day 15 to 85 were balanced CD4/CD8, while later expanders leaned CD4+. CD4+ contracting clones were mainly CM and EM; CD8+ ones, EMRA.

Germline CDR1 SNHLY, CDR2 FYNNEI. The CDR3 is 13 amino acids. Deletions cut 7 bases from V and 1 base from J, with 10 bases between. This clonotype was recorded at least ten times. The antigen is undetermined. Each CDR3 protein gets one entry after TCRdb re-called the 5' RACE reads with MiXCR. The data hold around 27,000 distinct CDR3 sequences, with less than 7.5% observed a single time. The source of this sequence is an adult woman who had mild COVID-19 (a few samples of this study predate the infection). Cell type and time point are not known. The sample was PBMCs or a T cell subset sorted from them (not recorded which). V usage is TRBV2 and J usage is TRBJ1-1; the D is unclear. In nucleotides, the CDR3 is TGTGCCAGCAAAACGGCCAGGAACACTGAAGCTTTCTTT. Translating gives CASKTARNTEAFF.